This paragraph covers one T cell receptor beta chain sequence. This sample is drawn from a study of cytotoxic CD8 clonotypes in ibrutinib-treated CLL. Profiling relied on immunoSEQ multiplex PCR, and the TCRdb table lists in-frame clones only, not all of them. This table holds over 120,000 clones, 70% to 80% found once. There are 14 residues in the CDR3. The V and J ends lost 2 bases and 7 bases respectively, with 12 bases between them. Germline lookup yields CDR1 MGHDK and CDR2 SYGVNS. The chain is built from TRBV25-1 and TRBJ1-5; D perhaps matches TRBD1 (5 bases). This TCR came from a human donor with chronic lymphocytic leukemia. The input for sequencing was PBMCs, taken after 12 months of ibrutinib treatment. The DNA of the CDR3 is TGTGCCAGCAGTGAAGCAGGGTTATGGCAGCCCCAGCATTTT. Its translation is CASSEAGLWQPQHF.